This T cell receptor beta chain was identified in a study of cytomegalovirus exposure and HLA in healthy donors. Points from the study as a whole: In a later analysis, first-cohort TCR clusters were found to tend to co-occur in the approximately 120 validation repertoires.

About this clone: Its target is not known.

CDR1 is MNHEY, CDR2 SVGAGI, per germline. The CDR3 has 12 amino acids. Trimming took 6 bases from V and 4 from J, leaving 9 bases between them. TCRdb's copy holds only in-frame clones and misses some; the assay was immunoSEQ multiplex PCR. The repertoire holds fewer than 120,000 clones, with roughly 88% as singletons. This clonotype was obtained from a woman aged 25 to 39 in good health and CMV-seropositive. The sample consisted of PBMCs. The gene calls are TRBV6-5 and TRBJ1-2; maybe TRBD1 (6 bases). The CDR3 nucleotides read TGTGCCAGCAGACAGGGTCTCTATGGCTACACCTTC. Translating it yields CASRQGLYGYTF.